The present TCR beta chain was sequenced within a study of cytomegalovirus exposure and HLA in healthy donors. Both 60 Vbeta primers and 13 Jbeta primers went into the PCR. Repertoires were generated with immunoSEQ multiplex PCR, while TCRdb's copy carries only in-frame clones and drops some. The repertoire includes 150,000 to 200,000 clones, about three quarters of them detected once, and over 2.5% sits in the top ten. The donors gave bone marrow, and they were healthy. Concerning this clone itself: As yet, its antigen is unknown.

In germline, CDR1 is SGHTA, CDR2 FQGNSA. This CDR3 comprises 15 residues. With V trimmed by 5 bases and J by 5 bases, 6 bases remained unmatched. Findings of the study overall: Analysis was carried out at a later point, and it linked a missense DCLRE1C variant to TCR beta V- and J-gene trimming. Cytomegalovirus association was listed for 164 TCR beta chains. An analysis was carried out later, and it reportedly showed fewer N-insertions in an Asian-associated ancestry cluster than the approximately 680-donor mean.

The chain couples TRBV7-2 to TRBJ2-5, with TRBD2 matching 12 bases. Sequencing used PBMCs. The sequence was collected from a woman between 40 and 55 years old in good health and CMV-seropositive. CDR3 amino acids: CASSRQTSGSETQYF. DNA of the CDR3: TGTGCCAGCAGCCGGCAGACTAGCGGGAGTGAGACCCAGTACTTC.